These 30 T cell receptor beta chains came from one sample sequenced in a study of T cell repertoires in cytomegalovirus infection. MiXCR, run by TCRdb on the reads, gives a single entry per CDR3 protein. The repertoire includes a few hundred thousand distinct CDR3 sequences, around 30% of them detected once, and about a sixth sits in the top ten. These receptors have no known antigen. This specimen consisted of cultured PBMCs, obtained from culture after CMV antigen stimulation. These receptors came from a human donor in good health (CMV status not recorded). Some clones in this sample may be carry-over from other donors' samples.

V gene TRBV6-2 or TRBV6-3 combines with J gene TRBJ2-1; 8 nucleotides line up with TRBD1. Germline V lookup: CDR1 MNHEY, CDR2 SVGEGT. After removal of 4 bases from V and 0 bases from J, the junction contained 5 bases not matched to a gene. The CDR3 covers 16 residues. DNA for the CDR3: TGTGCCAGCAGTTCGGACGGACAGGGCTCCTACAATGAGCAGTTCTTC. It translates to CASSSDGQGSYNEQFF.

The chain combines TRBV7-6 with TRBJ2-7; D not resolved. The germline V gene has CDR1 SGHVS and CDR2 FNYEAQ. This CDR3 has 14 amino acids. V lost 0 bases and J 7 bases, leaving 13 bases between the germline ends. Here the CDR3 DNA reads TGTGCCAGCAGCTTAGCGTTGGCCAGTCGTGAGCAGTACTTC. It translates to CASSLALASREQYF.

This clonotype was recorded only once. The V gene is TRBV5-1, the J gene TRBJ2-1; the match to TRBD1 covers 10 bases. With 6 bases clipped from V and 8 bases from J, the junction kept 14 bases outside the gene matches. This CDR3 region has 16 residues. CDR1 and CDR2 (germline): SGHRS, YFSETQ. This CDR3 reads CASIGGDRGWSHEQFF. Written as DNA, the CDR3 is TGCGCCAGCATCGGGGGGGACAGGGGCTGGTCCCATGAGCAGTTCTTC.

CDR3 amino acids: CSVWGSATEAFF. CDR3 DNA: TGCAGCGTCTGGGGTTCGGCGACTGAAGCTTTCTTT. The genes are TRBV29-1 and TRBJ1-1; no clear D gene. The CDR3 is 12 residues long. V gave up 6 bases and J gave up 5 bases, with 13 bases separating them. Germline V gene sequence: CDR1 SQVTM, CDR2 ANQGSEA.

The J gene is TRBJ2-5, the V gene TRBV19, with D perhaps TRBD1 or TRBD2 (5 bases each). Germline CDR1 LNHDA, CDR2 SQIVND (reference sequence). The CDR3 is 16 amino acids. V lost 3 bases and J lost 3, with 17 bases in between. CDR3 region: CASSIRDMRGEETQYF. CDR3 nucleotide sequence: TGTGCCAGTAGTATCCGCGACATGAGGGGAGAAGAGACCCAGTACTTC.

The chain carries TRBV5-6 and TRBJ2-5, with no clear D. There are 13 residues in the CDR3. Trimming removed 4 bases from V and 5 bases from J, with 12 bases in between. The V gene's germline CDR1 is SGHDT and CDR2 YYEEEE. The CDR3 DNA reads as TGTGCCAGCAGCGCCGACGGCCGGGAGACCCAGTACTTC. Translating gives CASSADGRETQYF.

This clonotype was found a few times. This chain uses TRBV7-6 with TRBJ1-4; D uncertain. The germline V and J ends were trimmed by 0 bases and 0 bases, with 11 bases remaining between them. The germline gives CDR1 SGHVS, CDR2 FNYEAQ. This CDR3 is built from 17 residues. The chain's CDR3 is CASSLALDFPTNEKLFF. The CDR3 DNA reads as TGTGCCAGCAGCTTAGCGCTTGACTTTCCAACTAATGAAAAACTGTTTTTT.

This clonotype has just a few counts. This chain uses TRBV5-5 with TRBJ2-3, with D unclear. Germline lookup yields CDR1 SGHKS and CDR2 YYEKEE (reference sequence). The length of the CDR3 is 15 residues. The V end lost 1 base, the J end lost 1 base, and 10 bases lay between the germline ends. The chain's CDR3 is CASSLLTAGTDTQYF. The CDR3 nucleotides are TGTGCCAGCAGCTTGCTCACCGCCGGCACAGATACGCAGTATTTT.

This clonotype came up a few times. This chain connects TRBV7-6 to TRBJ1-1, with D possibly TRBD1 on 5 matching bases. V lost 0 bases and J lost 8, with 16 bases in between. CDR1 and CDR2 (germline): SGHVS, FNYEAQ. The CDR3 has 15 residues. CDR3 nucleotides: TGTGCCAGCAGCTTAGCGGGAGAGGGGCCTACAGAAGCTTTCTTT. Encoded protein: CASSLAGEGPTEAFF.

In its sample, this clonotype was seen many times. The chain uses TRBV7-2 and TRBJ2-3; 13 bases are a match to TRBD2. Per the germline V gene, CDR1 is SGHTA and CDR2 is FQGNSA. The CDR3 covers 16 residues. J gave up 4 bases and V 3 bases, and 4 bases lay outside the gene matches. CDR3 protein: CASSFLLAGGADTQYF. The CDR3 region has the DNA TGTGCCAGCAGCTTCCTACTAGCGGGAGGGGCAGATACGCAGTATTTT.

The chain uses TRBV27 and TRBJ1-2, with TRBD1 as a possible D gene (5 bases). V was shortened by 5 bases and J by 1 base, with 20 bases between the two germline ends. The CDR3 runs to 17 residues. CDR1 is MNHEY, CDR2 SMNVEV, per germline (reference sequence). The DNA of the CDR3 is TGTGCCAGCAGTCCGGCCCTGGGTGGGGCGTATAACTATGGCTACACCTTC. Amino acids: CASSPALGGAYNYGYTF.

This clonotype was seen only a few times. This sequence joins TRBV7-8 and TRBJ1-1; the D is unclear. CDR3 length: 14 amino acids. The germline V gene has CDR1 SGHVS and CDR2 FQNEAQ. V lost 5 bases to trimming and J lost 0 bases, with 10 bases between them. The CDR3 DNA is TGTGCCAGCAGCCGGTCTCGGTTGAACACTGAAGCTTTCTTT. It translates to CASSRSRLNTEAFF. Combining the CDR3 with reference TRBV7-8 and TRBJ1-1 gives the whole variable domain GAGVSQSPRYKVAKRGQDVALRCDPISGHVSLFWYQQALGQGPEFLTYFQNEAQLDKSGLPSDRFFAERPEGSVSTLKIQRTQQEDSAVYLCASSRSRLNTEAFFGQGTRLTVV.

Points on this clonotype: Being one base from a much bigger clone, this may be a read error. The chain combines TRBV4-3 with TRBJ2-7, with TRBD1 matching 9 bases. The CDR3 contains 15 residues. The germline V gene encodes CDR1 LGHNA and CDR2 YSLEER. Trimming took 0 bases from V and 7 from J; bases not matched to a gene: 7. The CDR3 protein is CASSQDEQGACEQYF. The CDR3 DNA reads as TGCGCCAGCAGCCAAGATGAACAGGGGGCGTGTGAGCAGTACTTC.

This rearrangement joins TRBV29-1 to TRBJ2-2; possible D gene TRBD1, 5 bases. Germline V gene sequence: CDR1 SQVTM, CDR2 ANQGSEA. This CDR3 region has 13 residues. V was trimmed by 6 bases and J by 1 base, leaving 9 bases between them. CDR3 residues: CSVKTGNTGELFF. Here the CDR3 DNA reads TGCAGCGTCAAAACAGGGAACACCGGGGAGCTGTTTTTT.

This clonotype was observed a handful of times. The J gene is TRBJ1-6, the V gene TRBV12-3 or TRBV12-4, with 7 bases lining up with TRBD1. The CDR3 has 15 residues. The V gene end was trimmed by 5 bases and the J gene end by 4 bases; junction bases not matched to a gene: 5. DNA of the CDR3: TGTGCCAGCAGTCGAGAGACAGGGTATAATTCACCCCTCCACTTT. Residues: CASSRETGYNSPLHF.

This clonotype has just a few counts. This chain uses TRBV24-1 with TRBJ2-5, with D possibly being TRBD1 (6 bases). Trimming removed 3 bases at V and 5 bases at J, with 15 bases between. The CDR3 totals 15 residues. Looked up from germline, CDR1 is KGHDR and CDR2 is SFDVKD. The CDR3 here is CATSDPGSQGETQYF. CDR3 DNA sequence: TGTGCCACCAGTGATCCCGGATCTCAGGGGGAGACCCAGTACTTC.

In the case of this clonotype: Germline is not matched at one junction end, which may reflect a read error. The DNA for the CDR3 is TGTGCCAGCAGCCAGGGCGGTGGACAGGGAAATTCACCCCTCCACTTT. This codes for CASSQGGGQGNSPLHF. The V gene is TRBV4-1, the J gene TRBJ1-6; 8 bases fit TRBD1. CDR1 MGHRA and CDR2 YSYEKL come from the germline V gene. The CDR3 covers 16 residues.

The chain employs TRBV29-1 and TRBJ1-2; the match to TRBD1 covers 10 bases. The germline CDR1 and CDR2 sequences are SQVTM and ANQGSEA. V lost 5 bases to trimming and J lost 8 bases; unmatched junction nucleotides: 26. This CDR3 region has 19 residues. DNA for the CDR3: TGCAGCGTTAATTCGGGACAGGGGAAAACCAGATATATCCCTGGCGGCTACACCTTC. This gives the protein CSVNSGQGKTRYIPGGYTF.

The rearrangement uses TRBV12-3 or TRBV12-4 and TRBJ2-5, with D hard to call. The ends were cut back, 2 bases at V and 5 bases at J, with 12 bases in the middle. This CDR3 region has 14 residues. Here the CDR3 reads CASSLFGNKETQYF. CDR3 nucleotide sequence: TGTGCCAGCAGTTTATTTGGGAATAAGGAGACCCAGTACTTC.

This clonotype has only a few counts. The genes are TRBV25-1 and TRBJ2-1; 9 nucleotides match TRBD1. Germline assignment: CDR1 MGHDK and CDR2 SYGVNS. V gave up 2 bases and J gave up 8 bases; unmatched junction bases: 4. The CDR3 runs 14 residues. The CDR3 loop reads CASSENDRGYEQFF. The CDR3 coding sequence is TGTGCCAGCAGTGAAAATGACAGGGGGTATGAGCAGTTCTTC. Full variable domain (remainder filled in from reference TRBV25-1 and TRBJ2-1): EADIYQTPRYLVIGTGKKITLECSQTMGHDKMYWYQQDPGMELHLIHYSYGVNSTEKGDLSSESTVSRIRTEHFPLTLESARPSHTSQYLCASSENDRGYEQFFGPGTRLTVL.

The rearrangement links TRBV28 to TRBJ1-1; no clear D. The CDR3 extends over 15 amino acids. The V gene's germline CDR1 is MDHEN and CDR2 SYDVKM. V lost 3 bases to trimming and J lost 1 base, with 12 bases between them. CDR3 in amino acids: CASSFSADQNTEAFF. The CDR3 DNA is TGTGCCAGCAGTTTTAGCGCGGATCAGAACACTGAAGCTTTCTTT.

J is TRBJ2-1 and V is TRBV6-5; 10 nucleotides align to TRBD2. Germline V gene sequence: CDR1 MNHEY, CDR2 SVGAGI. Trimming at V came to 5 bases and at J to 9 bases, leaving 13 bases not matched to a gene. This CDR3 region has 16 residues. The CDR3 spells CASSQPQAGGSGEQFF. DNA for the CDR3: TGTGCCAGCAGTCAACCTCAAGCGGGAGGGTCGGGTGAGCAGTTCTTC.

This sequence joins TRBV2 and TRBJ2-2; D gene uncertain. The CDR3 runs 14 residues. CDR1 is SNHLY, CDR2 FYNNEI, per germline. The V gene lost 2 bases and the J gene lost 8 bases, with 12 bases spanning the gap. CDR3 DNA: TGTGCCAGCAGTGAAACGCCTCAACCAGGGGAGCTGTTTTTT. Its protein is CASSETPQPGELFF.

The chain employs TRBV18 and TRBJ2-3; D uncertain. CDR1 is KGHSH and CDR2 is LQKENI in the germline V gene. The germline V and J ends were trimmed by 1 base and 0 bases, with 8 bases remaining between them. CDR3 length: 15 residues. The CDR3 nucleotides are TGTGCCAGCTCACCACTCCCCCTCAGCACAGATACGCAGTATTTT. Translating it yields CASSPLPLSTDTQYF.

The rearrangement joins TRBV7-2 to TRBJ2-5, with TRBD1 matching 8 bases. V gave up 2 bases and J gave up 5 bases; unmatched junction bases: 7. CDR1 SGHTA and CDR2 FQGNSA come from the germline V gene. CDR3 size: 15 residues. The CDR3 region is CASSLIQGVGETQYF. DNA of the CDR3: TGTGCCAGCAGCTTAATACAGGGGGTAGGGGAGACCCAGTACTTC. Filled out from reference TRBV7-2 and TRBJ2-5, the complete variable domain reads GAGVSQSPSNKVTEKGKDVELRCDPISGHTALYWYRQSLGQGLEFLIYFQGNSAPDKSGLPSDRFSAERTGGSVSTLTIQRTQQEDSAVYLCASSLIQGVGETQYFGPGTRLLVL.

This rearrangement joins TRBV14 to TRBJ1-2; D unclear. The germline V and J ends were trimmed by 0 bases and 4 bases, with 15 bases remaining between them. The germline gives CDR1 SGHDN, CDR2 FVKESK. The CDR3 length is 16 residues. CDR3 sequence reads: CASSQEGGPDVYGYTF. The CDR3 DNA reads as TGTGCCAGCAGCCAAGAAGGTGGGCCCGATGTCTATGGCTACACCTTC.

The chain employs TRBV11-3 and TRBJ2-1; TRBD2 agrees at 9 bases. CDR3 length equals 14 residues. The germline V gene has CDR1 SGHNT and CDR2 YENEEA. The V and J ends lost 3 bases and 4 bases, in that order; junction bases with no gene match: 1. CDR3 residues: CASSFTSGYNEQFF. CDR3 nucleotide sequence: TGTGCCAGCAGCTTTACTAGCGGGTACAATGAGCAGTTCTTC.

This clonotype has just a few counts. The chain links TRBV20-1 to TRBJ2-2, with 10 bases aligning to TRBD2. This CDR3 comprises 16 residues. Unmatched junction bases numbered 7, after V lost 6 bases and J lost 0 bases. Per germline, CDR1 DFQATT and CDR2 SNEGSKA (reference sequence). CDR3 nucleotide sequence: TGCAGTGCACCTCGACTAGCGGGCCCGAACACCGGGGAGCTGTTTTTT. Encoded protein: CSAPRLAGPNTGELFF.

CDR3 sequence reads: CASSFYRLAGGIDTQYF. CDR3 in DNA: TGTGCCAGCAGCTTTTATAGACTAGCGGGAGGTATAGATACGCAGTATTTT. The chain couples TRBV5-4 to TRBJ2-3; 13 bases are shared with TRBD2. The CDR3 covers 17 residues. CDR1 SGHNT and CDR2 YYREEE come from the germline V gene (reference sequence). V shed 2 bases and J 5 bases; nucleotides not matched to a gene: 8.

V is TRBV28 and J is TRBJ2-3; tentatively, D is TRBD1 (6 bases). The CDR3 length is 15 residues. Per the germline V gene, CDR1 is MDHEN and CDR2 is SYDVKM. Trimming pared 4 bases from V and 2 bases from J, leaving 13 bases between. The CDR3, as DNA: TGTGCCAGCAGTTGGACAGTGTTTTTCACAGATACGCAGTATTTT. This sequence encodes CASSWTVFFTDTQYF.